Below are 22 T cell receptor beta chains sequenced from a single sample in a study of low-dose radiotherapy and immunotherapy resistance in tumors. Time point described: before trial treatment. Priming of first-strand cDNA relied on TRAV- and TRBV-specific primers (covering alpha and beta chains). TCRs were amplified for around 20 PCR cycles with a constant-region primer and V-primer adapter. TCRdb used MiXCR to reprocess the reads, holding one entry per CDR3 protein. Of fewer than 95,000 distinct CDR3 sequences in the sample, more than 8.5% are singletons; the top ten hold about 1%. Sequences were derived from PBMCs, sampled before treatment. These TCRs come from a male donor with prostate cancer.

This clonotype was detected ten times or more. The gene calls are TRBV12-5 and TRBJ1-5, with D unresolved. The CDR3 contains 13 residues. Trimming stripped 7 bases from V and 2 bases from J, with 9 bases between. Germline V lookup: CDR1 LGHNT, CDR2 FRNRAP. The CDR3 DNA is TGTGCTAGTGCGCTCGAGGGCAATCAGCCCCAGCATTTT. Its protein is CASALEGNQPQHF.

This clonotype was observed at least ten times. This chain connects TRBV5-1 to TRBJ2-2; 7 positions match TRBD2. CDR1 is SGHRS, CDR2 YFSETQ, per germline. The CDR3 extends over 16 amino acids. Losses at the gene ends were 7 bases for V and 2 bases for J; bases not matched to a gene: 11. This CDR3 is CASVGGSGVNTGELFF. CDR3 coding DNA: TGCGCCAGCGTCGGAGGAAGCGGGGTTAACACCGGGGAGCTGTTTTTT.

This clonotype was seen at least ten times. This chain uses TRBV5-5 with TRBJ1-5; TRBD1 matches 10 bases. V shed 0 bases, J shed 6 bases, and the junction held 3 bases outside the gene matches. The CDR3 contains 15 residues. Germline V gene sequence: CDR1 SGHKS, CDR2 YYEKEE (reference sequence). The CDR3 coding sequence is TGTGCCAGCAGCTTGGGACAGGGGGCAAGTCAGCCCCAGCATTTT. Translating gives CASSLGQGASQPQHF.

This clonotype has ten or more counts. The chain recombines TRBV4-2 with TRBJ1-5; the D gene is possibly TRBD1 (5 bases). Germline V lookup: CDR1 LGHNA, CDR2 YNFKEQ. CDR3 length equals 16 residues. Trimming removed 2 bases from V and 7 bases from J, with 18 bases in between. This CDR3 is CASSQSRLWGEQPQHF. In DNA form, the CDR3 reads TGTGCCAGCAGCCAATCCCGCCTGTGGGGGGAACAGCCCCAGCATTTT.

The table lists this clonotype with many counts. A junction end diverges from the germline sequence, so it may reflect a read error. V gene TRBV29-1 combines with J gene TRBJ1-4, with 7 positions matching TRBD1. This CDR3 region has 10 residues. Per germline, CDR1 SQVTM and CDR2 ANQGSEA. The chain's CDR3 is CGGGDEKLFF. CDR3 DNA: TGTGGAGGGGGCGACGAAAAACTGTTTTTT.

The sample holds many counts of this clonotype. The chain combines TRBV20-1 with TRBJ2-7; D is uncertain. Trimming cost V 6 bases and J 0 bases, with 15 bases left between them. The CDR3 is 14 amino acids. From germline, CDR1 is DFQATT and CDR2 SNEGSKA (reference sequence). The CDR3 region has the DNA TGCAGTGCCTTACACCGTGGGATCTCCTACGAGCAGTACTTC. Translated, it gives CSALHRGISYEQYF.

This clonotype was found many times. The chain is built from TRBV27 and TRBJ2-1; D perhaps matches TRBD2 (6 bases). The CDR3 consists of 12 residues. Germline loops: CDR1 MNHEY, CDR2 SMNVEV (reference sequence). Deletions cut 10 bases from V and 4 bases from J, with 11 bases between. The CDR3 spells CATRREYNEQFF. The CDR3 DNA is TGTGCCACTAGGAGGGAATACAATGAGCAGTTCTTC.

Many counts were recorded for this clonotype. The CDR3 sequence is CSVTGAGANVLTF. In DNA, the CDR3 is TGCAGCGTAACAGGGGCTGGGGCCAACGTCCTGACTTTC. The genes are TRBV29-1 and TRBJ2-6, with 7 bases fitting TRBD1. The trim removed 6 bases at V and 2 bases at J, leaving 1 base unmatched. CDR3 length equals 13 residues. Germline V CDR1 and CDR2: SQVTM, ANQGSEA.

There are many counts of this clonotype. The chain uses TRBV4-1 and TRBJ2-2, with a tentative D call TRBD2 (6 bases). Trimming stripped 1 base from V and 4 bases from J, with 16 bases between. The CDR3 totals 17 residues. CDR1 and CDR2 (germline): MGHRA, YSYEKL. The CDR3 coding sequence is TGCGCCAGCAGCCAAGCAAACCTCGGGGGTGCCACCGGGGAGCTGTTTTTT. It translates to CASSQANLGGATGELFF.

This clonotype was counted at least ten times. CDR3 in amino acids: CSGTSGSSEQFF. For the CDR3, the DNA is TGCAGCGGGACTAGCGGGAGTTCTGAGCAGTTCTTC. The chain combines TRBV29-1 with TRBJ2-1; TRBD2 matches 13 bases. CDR1 and CDR2 from the germline V gene are SQVTM and ANQGSEA. The ends lost 7 bases at V and 9 bases at J; junction bases unmatched: 3. The CDR3 is made up of 12 amino acids.

This clonotype was observed at least ten times. The chain combines TRBV7-2 with TRBJ2-3; possibly TRBD1 for D (5 bases). CDR3 length equals 15 residues. With 5 bases removed from V and 1 base from J, the gap between germline ends came to 13 bases. Germline V gene sequence: CDR1 SGHTA, CDR2 FQGNSA. Here the CDR3 reads CASSPDSLGTDTQYF. CDR3 DNA: TGTGCCAGCAGCCCAGACAGTCTGGGCACAGATACGCAGTATTTT.

This clonotype occurred many times. The chain is built from TRBV7-2 and TRBJ2-1; TRBD2 agrees at 7 bases. The CDR3 loop spans 17 amino acids. V lost 6 bases and J lost 2; bases outside the gene matches: 13. CDR1 and CDR2 (germline): SGHTA, FQGNSA. The CDR3 spells CASRPRGGRATYNEQFF. The CDR3 DNA follows: TGTGCCAGCAGGCCAAGGGGAGGGAGGGCTACCTACAATGAGCAGTTCTTC. Filled out from reference TRBV7-2 and TRBJ2-1, the complete variable domain reads GAGVSQSPSNKVTEKGKDVELRCDPISGHTALYWYRQSLGQGLEFLIYFQGNSAPDKSGLPSDRFSAERTGGSVSTLTIQRTQQEDSAVYLCASRPRGGRATYNEQFFGPGTRLTVL.

This clonotype was counted ten times or more. The chain employs TRBV4-3 and TRBJ1-2; 8 bases map to TRBD1. Looked up from germline, CDR1 is LGHNA and CDR2 is YSLEER. Trimming took 0 bases from V and 7 from J; bases not matched to a gene: 10. This CDR3 has 16 residues. CDR3 residues: CASSQEIGQGAGGYTF. The CDR3 region has the DNA TGCGCCAGCAGCCAAGAAATCGGCCAGGGGGCGGGTGGCTACACCTTC.

This clonotype occurred many times. The chain has TRBV29-1 and TRBJ2-4, with D unclear. Germline V lookup: CDR1 SQVTM, CDR2 ANQGSEA. The CDR3 has 14 amino acids. Deletions cut 4 bases from V and 1 base from J, with 11 bases between. This CDR3 reads CSVVSLMAKNIQYF. CDR3 bases: TGCAGCGTTGTTTCGCTGATGGCCAAAAACATTCAGTACTTC.

This clonotype was seen at least ten times. The chain links TRBV29-1 to TRBJ2-7, with no clear D. Trimming shortened V by 6 bases and J by 2 bases, and 14 bases separated the two germline ends. This CDR3 is built from 13 residues. Germline V gene lookup returns CDR1 SQVTM and CDR2 ANQGSEA. CDR3 amino acids: CSVPKDGPYEQYF. CDR3 nucleotide sequence: TGCAGCGTCCCGAAAGACGGACCCTACGAGCAGTACTTC.

Many counts were recorded for this clonotype. The chain combines TRBV7-2 with TRBJ2-1; 7 bases fit TRBD1. Trimming cost V 0 bases and J 5 bases; bases outside gene matches: 1. Germline lookup yields CDR1 SGHTA and CDR2 FQGNSA. The CDR3 runs 14 residues. CDR3 loop: CASSLATGNNEQFF. DNA for the CDR3: TGTGCCAGCAGCTTAGCGACAGGGAACAATGAGCAGTTCTTC.

This clonotype was counted ten times or more. This chain joins TRBV5-1 and TRBJ1-2, with D tentatively TRBD1 (5 bases). The CDR3 length is 15 residues. V lost 0 bases to trimming and J lost 7 bases, with 16 bases between them. Germline V lookup: CDR1 SGHRS, CDR2 YFSETQ. This chain's CDR3 is CASSLGGTAAGGYTF. In DNA form, the CDR3 reads TGCGCCAGCAGCTTGGGCGGGACCGCCGCCGGTGGCTACACCTTC.

In its sample, this clonotype was seen many times. This chain links TRBV4-1 with TRBJ2-7; 7 bases match TRBD1. The CDR3 is 15 amino acids. Germline CDR1 and CDR2: MGHRA and YSYEKL. V was pared by 3 bases and J by 3 bases, with 8 bases of the junction left unmatched. CDR3 region: CASSHKTGSNYEQYF. CDR3 bases: TGCGCCAGCAGCCACAAGACAGGGTCCAACTACGAGCAGTACTTC.

This clonotype appeared many times. This chain links TRBV10-3 with TRBJ2-5, with 11 bases fitting TRBD2. CDR3 length: 20 amino acids. Germline values: CDR1 ENHRY, CDR2 SYGVKD. Trimming at V came to 6 bases and at J to 1 base, leaving 19 bases not matched to a gene. The CDR3 protein is CAISGDPGTSGRGPQETQYF. The DNA for the CDR3 is TGTGCCATCAGCGGAGACCCGGGGACTAGCGGTAGGGGACCCCAAGAGACCCAGTACTTC.

The gene calls are TRBV20-1 and TRBJ2-3, with D uncertain. CDR3 size: 14 residues. The germline V and J ends were trimmed by 5 bases and 0 bases, with 12 bases remaining between them. CDR1 DFQATT and CDR2 SNEGSKA come from the germline V gene (reference sequence). The DNA of the CDR3 is TGCAGTGCTTTTGCGTATACTAGCACAGATACGCAGTATTTT. Translated: CSAFAYTSTDTQYF.

In its sample, this clonotype was seen many times. The chain couples TRBV28 to TRBJ2-7; no reliable D call. The CDR3 has 12 residues. Per the germline V gene, CDR1 is MDHEN and CDR2 is SYDVKM. The V end was cut by 4 bases, the J end by 3 bases, with 7 bases between. The CDR3 DNA reads as TGTGCCAGCAGTTACCGGAGCTACGAGCAGTACTTC. This gives the protein CASSYRSYEQYF.

V is TRBV29-1 and J is TRBJ2-4; D ambiguous. Germline lookup yields CDR1 SQVTM and CDR2 ANQGSEA. This CDR3 has 13 amino acids. The ends were cut back, 5 bases at V and 5 bases at J, with 13 bases in the middle. CDR3 DNA: TGCAGCGTTACCGGGCCTAGGGAAAACATTCAGTACTTC. As protein: CSVTGPRENIQYF.